This T cell receptor beta chain is drawn from a study of early T cells in non-severe SARS-CoV-2 infection. Overall study: Chains were unpaired, as sequencing was done on bulk RNA from unsorted whole blood.

This clonotype was found many times. Its cognate antigen is unknown. Attached unique molecular identifiers marked individual cDNA molecules. TCRdb re-derived calls from the 5' RACE reads in MiXCR, one entry per CDR3 protein. The table lists tens of thousands of distinct CDR3 sequences, 9.5% to 15% of them singletons. Study-wide results and caveats: The matching step, a VDJdb search, favored anti-spike CD8 responses and missed private and CD4 specificities.

Germline CDR1 LNHNV, CDR2 YYDKDF (reference sequence). V was clipped by 4 bases and J by 8 bases, with 22 bases between them. The CDR3 extends over 16 amino acids. The sequence was collected from an adult who was a healthcare worker with PCR-confirmed SARS-CoV-2 infection or an uninfected control (not recorded which). V gene TRBV15 combines with J gene TRBJ2-3; D is perhaps TRBD2 (6 bases). The source material was whole blood. CDR3 sequence (DNA): TGTGCCACCAGCACTAGCCGAGCTGGGGGGTCGGGTACGCAGTATTTT. It is translated as CATSTSRAGGSGTQYF.